This entry lists 28 T cell receptor beta chains sequenced from one sample in a study of cytomegalovirus exposure and HLA in healthy donors. PCR involved 60 Vbeta and 13 Jbeta primers. Profiling relied on immunoSEQ multiplex PCR, and the TCRdb table lists in-frame clones only, not all of them. The top ten clones hold over 1.1% of a sample with fewer than 200,000 clones, roughly four fifths of them seen once. Input material: PBMCs. The receptor set was obtained from a man younger than 35 in good health and CMV-seronegative.

The table lists this clone with a few counts. The V gene is TRBV30, the J gene TRBJ1-2; 8 nucleotides line up with TRBD1. CDR1 GTSNPN and CDR2 SVGIG come from the germline V gene (reference sequence). This CDR3 spans 13 amino acids. With 3 bases clipped from V and 2 bases from J, the junction kept 2 bases outside the gene matches. CDR3 DNA: TGTGCCTGGAGGACAGGGGACAACTATGGCTACACCTTC. This gives the protein CAWRTGDNYGYTF.

In this sample, this clone turned up once. This rearrangement joins TRBV4-1 to TRBJ2-3, with 11 positions matching TRBD2. Germline CDR1 is MGHRA and CDR2 is YSYEKL. With V trimmed by 1 base and J by 5 bases, 14 bases remained unmatched. The CDR3 is 19 residues long. This chain's CDR3 is CASSQARAGTGLAGDTQYF. DNA of the CDR3: TGCGCCAGCAGCCAAGCCCGGGCGGGGACCGGACTAGCGGGAGATACGCAGTATTTT.

This clone was observed a handful of times. The chain has TRBV4-3 and TRBJ2-5; the match to TRBD2 covers 7 bases. The DNA end lines up better with TRBJ2-7; the J call may be wrong. This CDR3 spans 15 amino acids. Germline loops: CDR1 LGHNA, CDR2 YSLEER. CDR3 sequence: CASSQGHGRNYEQYF. The CDR3 bases are TGCGCCAGCAGCCAAGGGCACGGGAGGAACTACGAGCAGTACTTC.

In this sample, this clone turned up a few times. The chain combines TRBV28 with TRBJ1-5; possibly TRBD1 for D (5 bases). The CDR3 spans 14 residues. Germline V lookup: CDR1 MDHEN, CDR2 SYDVKM. V lost 1 base and J lost 7, with 11 bases in between. CDR3 loop: CASSLLSGQQPQHF. CDR3 in DNA: TGTGCCAGCAGTTTATTGTCAGGGCAGCAGCCCCAGCATTTT. The entire variable domain, with the rest obtained from reference TRBV28 and TRBJ1-5, is as follows: DVKVTQSSRYLVKRTGEKVFLECVQDMDHENMFWYRQDPGLGLRLIYFSYDVKMKEKGDIPEGYSVSREKKERFSLILESASTNQTSMYLCASSLLSGQQPQHFGDGTRLSIL.

In this sample, this clone turned up once. The genes are TRBV6-6 and TRBJ1-3; a weak D match, TRBD1 (5 bases). Germline CDR1 reads MNHNY; CDR2 reads SVGAGI (reference sequence). V lost 8 bases and J lost 4, with 9 bases in between. CDR3 length: 12 amino acids. The CDR3 spells CASGDSGNTIYF. As DNA, the CDR3 is TGTGCCAGCGGCGACAGCGGAAACACCATATATTTT.

The chain combines TRBV30 with TRBJ2-7; TRBD2 matches 9 bases. The germline V gene has CDR1 GTSNPN and CDR2 SVGIG (reference sequence). With V trimmed by 8 bases and J by 3 bases, 8 bases remained unmatched. CDR3 length equals 13 residues. The CDR3 DNA reads TGTGCCCATGCGGCGGGAGGGGGCTACGAGCAGTACTTC. It yields the protein CAHAAGGGYEQYF. The whole variable domain, filled in from reference TRBV30 and TRBJ2-7, reads SQTIHQWPATLVQPVGSPLSLECTVEGTSNPNLYWYRQAAGRGLQLLFYSVGIGQISSEVPQNLSASRPQDRQFILSSKKLLLSDSGFYLCAHAAGGGYEQYFGPGTRLTVT.

This chain links TRBV15 with TRBJ1-4, with TRBD1 matching over 12 bases. CDR1 LNHNV and CDR2 YYDKDF come from the germline V gene (reference sequence). The CDR3 runs 16 residues. J gave up 7 bases and V 5 bases, and 8 bases lay outside the gene matches. In DNA, the CDR3 is TGTGCCACCAGCTCCAGGGCGGGACAGGGGGCTGAAAAACTGTTTTTT. Its translation is CATSSRAGQGAEKLFF.

This rearrangement joins TRBV28 to TRBJ1-3, with TRBD1 matching over 8 bases. V lost 6 bases, J lost 4 bases, and 5 bases stayed unmatched. The CDR3 is 14 amino acids. CDR1 MDHEN and CDR2 SYDVKM come from the germline V gene. The CDR3 DNA is TGTGCCAGCAGAGAGACAGGGGAGGGAAACACCATATATTTT. Protein sequence: CASRETGEGNTIYF.

The chain combines TRBV19 with TRBJ2-1, with 8 bases fitting TRBD1. J lost 6 bases, V lost 2 bases, and 0 bases had no gene match. Germline CDR1 reads LNHDA; CDR2 reads SQIVND (reference sequence). The CDR3 is 13 amino acids. CDR3 residues: CASSIQGANEQFF. CDR3 DNA: TGTGCCAGTAGTATACAGGGGGCCAATGAGCAGTTCTTC.

This clone was observed a single time. The gene calls are TRBV7-8 and TRBJ2-1; D is possibly TRBD2 (6 bases). Between the trimmed V and J ends, which lost 5 bases and 11 bases, there was a span of 25 bases. The germline V gene has CDR1 SGHVS and CDR2 FQNEAQ. The CDR3 has 16 residues. DNA for the CDR3: TGTGCCAGCAGCCCCCGGAGGGTTAGTTCTAGCGCTAAGCAGTTCTTC. Protein: CASSPRRVSSSAKQFF.

This chain joins TRBV28 and TRBJ2-1; 8 bases are shared with TRBD2. The germline V gene has CDR1 MDHEN and CDR2 SYDVKM. The CDR3 covers 12 residues. Trimming took 10 bases from V and 7 from J; bases not matched to a gene: 6. The CDR3, as DNA: TGTGCCATCTACGGGAGGGGGAATGAGCAGTTCTTC. Translation gives CAIYGRGNEQFF. Full variable domain (rest looked up from reference TRBV28 and TRBJ2-1): DVKVTQSSRYLVKRTGEKVFLECVQDMDHENMFWYRQDPGLGLRLIYFSYDVKMKEKGDIPEGYSVSREKKERFSLILESASTNQTSMYLCAIYGRGNEQFFGPGTRLTVL.

DNA of the CDR3: TGTGCCAGTACCTACAGGGTTCTTAGTAACAATCAGCCCCAGCATTTT. Its protein product is CASTYRVLSNNQPQHF. The V gene is TRBV5-8, the J gene TRBJ1-5; D may be TRBD1 (6 bases). The CDR3 is 16 amino acids. CDR1 is SGHTS and CDR2 is YDEGEE in the germline V gene. V was shortened by 8 bases and J by 3 bases, with 21 bases between the two germline ends.

V usage is TRBV7-6 and J usage is TRBJ2-5, with 12 bases fitting TRBD1. Judging by the DNA end, TRBJ2-7 fits better; the J call may be wrong. The CDR3 consists of 15 residues. Germline-derived CDR1 and CDR2 are SGHVS and FNYEAQ. CDR3 nucleotide sequence: TGTGCCAGCAGCCAACTAGGGACAGGGGGCCACGAGCAGTACTTC. It yields the protein CASSQLGTGGHEQYF.

V and J are TRBV4-3 and TRBJ2-3; D is possibly TRBD2 (7 bases). Trimming cost V 3 bases and J 5 bases, with 21 bases left between them. Germline assignment: CDR1 LGHNA and CDR2 YSLEER. The CDR3 is 17 residues long. For the CDR3, the DNA is TGCGCCAGCAGCCACCTTAGGAGGGGGGGGCAGGGAGATACGCAGTATTTT. It translates to CASSHLRRGGQGDTQYF.

This sequence joins TRBV4-1 and TRBJ2-7; 12 bases match TRBD1. The CDR3 covers 14 residues. V dropped 6 bases and J dropped 6; count of bases not matched to a gene: 6. Germline V gives CDR1 MGHRA, CDR2 YSYEKL. The CDR3 DNA reads as TGCGCCAGCAGGCAACCGGGACAGGGGGCCGAGCAGTACTTC. Translating gives CASRQPGQGAEQYF.

The chain links TRBV4-1 to TRBJ2-7, with 9 bases lining up with TRBD2. CDR1 MGHRA and CDR2 YSYEKL come from the germline V gene. This CDR3 comprises 16 residues. V was pared by 2 bases and J by 1 base, with 6 bases of the junction left unmatched. The chain's CDR3 is CASSQSRLAVSYEQYF. In DNA, the CDR3 is TGCGCCAGCAGCCAAAGCCGACTAGCGGTGTCCTACGAGCAGTACTTC.

The rearrangement uses TRBV4-3 and TRBJ2-7, with D tentatively TRBD2 (6 bases). Germline loops: CDR1 LGHNA, CDR2 YSLEER. With 0 bases removed from V and 4 bases from J, the gap between germline ends came to 16 bases. CDR3 length equals 16 residues. The CDR3 here is CASSQDSGEGPYEQYF. The CDR3 DNA reads as TGCGCCAGCAGCCAAGATTCGGGAGAGGGGCCTTACGAGCAGTACTTC.

This chain uses TRBV5-4 with TRBJ2-2, with a tentative D call TRBD2 (6 bases). CDR1 and CDR2 (germline): SGHNT, YYREEE (reference sequence). The CDR3 loop spans 16 amino acids. The V end lost 4 bases, the J end lost 3 bases, and 16 bases lay between the germline ends. The DNA of the CDR3 is TGTGCCAGCAGCCGAGTTAGCGGCAGAGACACCGGGGAGCTGTTTTTT. Its protein product is CASSRVSGRDTGELFF. Looking up the rest from reference TRBV5-4 and TRBJ2-2 gives the full variable domain: ETGVTQSPTHLIKTRGQQVTLRCSSQSGHNTVSWYQQALGQGPQFIFQYYREEENGRGNFPPRFSGLQFPNYSSELNVNALELDDSALYLCASSRVSGRDTGELFFGEGSRLTVL.

The chain joins TRBV4-1 to TRBJ1-2, with D possibly being TRBD1 (5 bases). The CDR3 extends over 15 amino acids. Trimming pared 0 bases from V and 8 bases from J, leaving 16 bases between. From germline, CDR1 is MGHRA and CDR2 YSYEKL. The CDR3 DNA reads as TGCGCCAGCAGCCAAGAAGGCGCAGGGCAGGGAGGCTACACCTTC. This translates into CASSQEGAGQGGYTF.

The gene calls are TRBV27 and TRBJ2-6; 8 nucleotides line up with TRBD1. CDR3 size: 17 residues. The germline CDR1 and CDR2 sequences are MNHEY and SMNVEV (reference sequence). Trimming took 5 bases from V and 0 from J; bases not matched to a gene: 6. This CDR3 reads CASSHGQGSSGANVLTF. DNA for the CDR3: TGTGCCAGCAGTCATGGACAGGGAAGCTCTGGGGCCAACGTCCTGACTTTC.

The V and J genes are TRBV7-2 and TRBJ2-3; D is ambiguous. V was trimmed by 4 bases and J by 3 bases, leaving 5 bases between them. Germline-derived CDR1 and CDR2 are SGHTA and FQGNSA. The CDR3 is 12 amino acids. CDR3 sequence (DNA): TGTGCCAGCAGCTCCGGGACAGATACGCAGTATTTT. Encoded protein: CASSSGTDTQYF.

The chain links TRBV27 to TRBJ2-1, with D possibly TRBD1 on 6 matching bases. V lost 11 bases and J 1 base, leaving 21 bases between the germline ends. The CDR3 loop spans 16 amino acids. Germline CDR1 MNHEY, CDR2 SMNVEV (reference sequence). The CDR3, as DNA: TGTGCCTCTACAGCCCGACAGGCTCTTTCCTACAATGAGCAGTTCTTC. Its translation: CASTARQALSYNEQFF.

This sequence joins TRBV5-6 and TRBJ2-7; 7 bases fit TRBD2. The CDR3 length is 14 residues. V was pared by 1 base and J by 5 bases, with 6 bases of the junction left unmatched. The germline V gene has CDR1 SGHDT and CDR2 YYEEEE. The CDR3: CASSLTLATNEQYF. As DNA, the CDR3 is TGTGCCAGCAGCTTGACACTAGCGACGAACGAGCAGTACTTC.

V is TRBV28 and J is TRBJ2-5, with 10 bases matching TRBD2. The germline V gene encodes CDR1 MDHEN and CDR2 SYDVKM. The CDR3 is 16 residues long. The V gene end was trimmed by 6 bases and the J gene end by 4 bases; junction bases not matched to a gene: 11. The CDR3 here is CASSPQLAGEGETQYF. DNA for the CDR3: TGTGCCAGCAGCCCCCAGCTAGCGGGAGAGGGAGAGACCCAGTACTTC.

V gene TRBV18 combines with J gene TRBJ2-1; D call uncertain. CDR3 length: 13 residues. Trimming removed 6 bases at V and 6 bases at J, with 12 bases between. The germline V gene encodes CDR1 KGHSH and CDR2 LQKENI. CDR3 region: CASSRLESNEQFF. CDR3 nucleotide sequence: TGTGCCAGCTCCCGACTGGAAAGCAATGAGCAGTTCTTC.

The chain couples TRBV10-3 to TRBJ2-7; 10 nucleotides agree with TRBD2. Germline V gene lookup returns CDR1 ENHRY and CDR2 SYGVKD. This CDR3 comprises 14 residues. J lost 1 base, V lost 10 bases, and 7 bases had no gene match. In nucleotides, the CDR3 is TGTGCCAGCCAAAGGACTAGCGGTTCCTACGAGCAGTACTTC. Translating it yields CASQRTSGSYEQYF.

The V call is TRBV9, the J call TRBJ2-3; D is ambiguous. CDR3 size: 15 residues. Germline V lookup: CDR1 SGDLS, CDR2 YYNGEE. V lost 0 bases to trimming and J lost 1 base, with 9 bases between them. The CDR3 nucleotides read TGTGCCAGCAGCGTAGGCAGTGGCCGCACAGATACGCAGTATTTT. It yields the protein CASSVGSGRTDTQYF.

This clone occurred a few times. V gene TRBV19 combines with J gene TRBJ1-3, with D perhaps TRBD1 (6 bases). The CDR3 contains 16 residues. V was clipped by 4 bases and J by 3 bases, with 16 bases between them. Germline V gives CDR1 LNHDA, CDR2 SQIVND (reference sequence). CDR3 sequence: CASSKVEGELGNTIYF. The CDR3 DNA reads as TGTGCCAGTAGTAAGGTTGAGGGGGAGCTTGGAAACACCATATATTTT.